Shown below are 6 T cell receptor beta chains from a single sample sequenced in a study of shared clonotypes between healthy human individuals. Clones were sequenced by immunoSEQ multiplex PCR, and TCRdb holds only the in-frame ones, with some missing. Of about 2.4 million clones listed, 93% are singletons. Material: naive CD4+ T cells from PBMCs. Subset meaning: CD45RA+ positively selected. The origin of the receptors is a man between 18 and 35 years old in good health. Some clones in this sample may be carry-over from other donors' samples.

The genes are TRBV7-2 and TRBJ2-7; tentatively, D is TRBD1 (6 bases). With 3 bases removed from V and 2 bases from J, the gap between germline ends came to 14 bases. Germline assignment: CDR1 SGHTA and CDR2 FQGNSA. This CDR3 is built from 15 residues. CDR3 bases: TGTGCCAGCAGCTTGGACAGCCCCAGGGCCTACGAGCAGTACTTC. It encodes CASSLDSPRAYEQYF.

This clone came up once. The CDR3 bases are TGCGCCAGCAGCCAAGGCAAGCTTGGGACTAGGGACGAGACCCAGTACTTC. Protein product: CASSQGKLGTRDETQYF. V and J are TRBV4-1 and TRBJ2-5, with 8 positions matching TRBD2. The CDR3 has 17 residues. The J segment lost 5 bases and the V segment lost 1 base, leaving 12 bases of the junction unmatched. In germline, CDR1 is MGHRA, CDR2 YSYEKL.

The chain uses TRBV16 and TRBJ1-4; TRBD1 aligns across 7 bases. Per germline, CDR1 KGHSY and CDR2 FQNENV. This CDR3 contains 14 residues. V dropped 6 bases and J dropped 6; count of bases not matched to a gene: 7. The CDR3 bases are TGTGCCAGCAGACACCGGGACAGCGATGAAAAACTGTTTTTT. Protein: CASRHRDSDEKLFF.

The chain employs TRBV4-3 and TRBJ1-5, with D uncertain. The CDR3 spans 18 residues. Germline-derived CDR1 and CDR2 are LGHNA and YSLEER. V lost 0 bases to trimming and J lost 2 bases, with 17 bases between them. CDR3: CASSQDRVQGIGNQPQHF. The CDR3 DNA reads as TGCGCCAGCAGCCAAGATAGGGTGCAAGGAATTGGCAATCAGCCCCAGCATTTT.

This chain joins TRBV4-3 and TRBJ2-5; 7 nucleotides line up with TRBD2. J lost 4 bases, V lost 1 base, and 6 bases had no gene match. The CDR3 has 15 amino acids. Looked up from germline, CDR1 is LGHNA and CDR2 is YSLEER. CDR3 sequence: CASSQVREAGETQYF. The CDR3 nucleotides read TGCGCCAGCAGCCAAGTACGGGAGGCAGGAGAGACCCAGTACTTC.

About this clone itself: Other DNA sequences of this sample code for an identical CDR3. The chain carries TRBV7-3 and TRBJ1-5; maybe TRBD1 (5 bases). Trimming removed 8 bases at V and 4 bases at J, with 12 bases between. There are 13 residues in the CDR3. Germline V gene data show CDR1 as SGHTA and CDR2 as FQGTGA. In DNA, the CDR3 is TGTGCCAGCTCCTTGGGGGTTAATCAGCCCCAGCATTTT. Its translation: CASSLGVNQPQHF.